Listed below are T cell receptor beta chains from one sample, sequenced in a study of blood T cell repertoires in COVID-19. Clones were sequenced by immunoSEQ multiplex PCR, and TCRdb holds only the in-frame ones, with some missing. The sample includes 330,000 or so clones, 80% to 90% of them seen just once. Material: peripheral blood. The receptors were gathered from a man in his thirties or forties with COVID-19, enrolled during active disease. The CDR3 runs from the conserved cysteine through the conserved F or W.

CDR3aa: CASSLGTSSGGQETQYF; v_gene: TRBV7-9
CDR3aa: CASSPGLAVYRTYNEQFF; v_gene: TRBV2
CDR3aa: CASSPGQNTGELFF; v_gene: TRBV5-4
CDR3aa: CASSLKGFAYNEQFF; v_gene: TRBV28
CDR3aa: CASRSGGSNQPQHF; v_gene: TRBV28
CDR3aa: CASSPPPSGSYTDTQYF; v_gene: TRBV13
CDR3aa: CASSQERSGQGYGYTF; v_gene: TRBV4-1
CDR3aa: CASSYSGVVNTEAFF; v_gene: TRBV6-5
CDR3aa: CASSWDREEKLFF; v_gene: TRBV12-3/TRBV12-4
CDR3aa: CASSHGGVAGGEGEQFF; v_gene: TRBV4-3
CDR3aa: CATSSEGTAYYGYTF; v_gene: TRBV15
CDR3aa: CASSPDSIYEQYF; v_gene: TRBV27
CDR3aa: CASGGTEAFF; v_gene: TRBV2
CDR3aa: CASESRSSHSTKGAFF; v_gene: TRBV2
CDR3aa: CASRILGENTIYF; v_gene: TRBV7-2
CDR3aa: CASSQRTGGSNTEAFF; v_gene: TRBV3-1/TRBV3-2
CDR3aa: CASSLSAGRRGGDEQFF; v_gene: TRBV7-2
CDR3aa: CASSYRPGQGSYEQYF; v_gene: TRBV6-2/TRBV6-3
CDR3aa: CASSPTIQFMNTEAFF; v_gene: TRBV18
CDR3aa: CASSLAPGRDSARDEQFF; v_gene: TRBV7-8
CDR3aa: CASSSPDRMSPLHF; v_gene: TRBV5-5
CDR3aa: CASSSGGAEAEQFF; v_gene: TRBV28
CDR3aa: CASSLRLSGGDTGELFF; v_gene: TRBV5-1
CDR3aa: CATSRVGPAGAWEQYF; v_gene: TRBV15
CDR3aa: CAISESKGGTGELFF; v_gene: TRBV10-3
CDR3aa: CASSPTGLSSPLHF; v_gene: TRBV7-2
CDR3aa: CASSLSSGGYEQYF; v_gene: TRBV5-4
CDR3aa: CASTGGRGASTDTQYF; v_gene: TRBV5-4
CDR3aa: CASSTGTNDRYEQYF; v_gene: TRBV27
CDR3aa: CAISEDRDSNQPQHF; v_gene: TRBV10-3
CDR3aa: CASSSAIAGKQETQYF; v_gene: TRBV5-6
CDR3aa: CASSGTYFQETQYF; v_gene: TRBV9
CDR3aa: CASSQYREGVAEAFF; v_gene: TRBV4-3
CDR3aa: CASSQDQSVTGGGETQYF; v_gene: TRBV3-1/TRBV3-2
CDR3aa: CASNLRQNTGELFF; v_gene: TRBV6-5
CDR3aa: CASSYSGTGYHEQYF; v_gene: TRBV6-5
CDR3aa: CASSVGFGNTIYF; v_gene: TRBV9
CDR3aa: CASSYSTGQPQHF; v_gene: TRBV6-2/TRBV6-3
CDR3aa: CASSLETGGDRSEKLFF; v_gene: TRBV28
CDR3aa: CASSSRGTGPTEAFF; v_gene: TRBV7-8
CDR3aa: CASSPNLGGGQFF; v_gene: TRBV7-2
CDR3aa: CASSERLAGGPGEQFF; v_gene: TRBV25-1